These 6 T cell receptor beta chains originate from one sample sequenced in a study of shared clonotypes between healthy human individuals (dated by TCRdb to the early 2020s). The method behind the library was the immunoSEQ multiplex PCR assay. TCRdb limited this immuneACCESS table to in-frame rearrangements with V and J called. A share of clones is missing; checked studies link under half to unresolved V genes, and the rest is unexplained. This sample lists about 460,000 clones; approximately 71% were detected once. The ten biggest clones cover approximately 12% of the sample. The specimen sequenced was PBMCs. Source of these receptors: a woman between 35 and 50 years old in good health. Some clones in this sample may be carry-over from other donors' samples.

The chain joins TRBV27 to TRBJ2-7, with 7 bases matching TRBD1. Germline lookup yields CDR1 MNHEY and CDR2 SMNVEV (reference sequence). With V trimmed by 0 bases and J by 6 bases, 5 bases remained unmatched. The CDR3 length is 14 residues. The CDR3 here is CASSLSPGQVEQYF. In DNA form, the CDR3 reads TGTGCCAGCAGTTTATCCCCCGGACAGGTCGAGCAGTACTTC.

This clone was picked up a small number of times. The rearrangement links TRBV19 to TRBJ1-1; D ambiguous. Germline lookup yields CDR1 LNHDA and CDR2 SQIVND (reference sequence). The V end lost 4 bases, the J end lost 11 bases, and 17 bases lay between the germline ends. The CDR3 has 13 amino acids. The CDR3 protein is CASSTGGRVNAFF. CDR3 nucleotides: TGTGCCAGTAGTACTGGAGGGCGGGTTAACGCTTTCTTT.

A remark on this clone: One end of the junction fails to match germline, which may point to a read error. The rearrangement links TRBV29-1 to TRBJ2-5; the match to TRBD2 covers 7 bases. This CDR3 spans 15 amino acids. Germline CDR1 reads SQVTM; CDR2 reads ANQGSEA. The CDR3 spells CSVEVRLANQGTQYF. DNA for the CDR3: TGCAGCGTTGAAGTTCGACTAGCAAACCAAGGGACCCAGTACTTC.

The chain carries TRBV4-1 and TRBJ2-6, with a weak D call TRBD2 (6 bases). Germline CDR1 MGHRA, CDR2 YSYEKL. Trimming left V 0 bases short and J 2 bases short, with 23 bases between. The CDR3 length is 21 residues. DNA of the CDR3: TGCGCCAGCAGCCAAGAGGGACTCCGGGACCCCTACCTCCCTGGGGCCAACGTCCTGACTTTC. Protein sequence: CASSQEGLRDPYLPGANVLTF.

J is TRBJ2-2 and V is TRBV15; TRBD2 matches 10 bases. The CDR3 sequence is 16 residues long. The J segment lost 3 bases and the V segment lost 9 bases, leaving 10 bases of the junction unmatched. Germline V gene data show CDR1 as LNHNV and CDR2 as YYDKDF (reference sequence). The CDR3 DNA sequence: TGTGCCACTCGGGGGACGGGACTAGCGTACACCGGGGAGCTGTTTTTT. Translated: CATRGTGLAYTGELFF.

The genes are TRBV21-1 and TRBJ2-7; TRBD2, the table's D call, was not compared with the DNA. TRBV21-1 is tagged as a pseudogene. The CDR3 loop spans 16 amino acids. Here the CDR3 DNA reads TGTGCCAGCAGCAAAGAACAGGGACTAGCGTGCTACGAGCAGTACTTC. This codes for CASSKEQGLACYEQYF.